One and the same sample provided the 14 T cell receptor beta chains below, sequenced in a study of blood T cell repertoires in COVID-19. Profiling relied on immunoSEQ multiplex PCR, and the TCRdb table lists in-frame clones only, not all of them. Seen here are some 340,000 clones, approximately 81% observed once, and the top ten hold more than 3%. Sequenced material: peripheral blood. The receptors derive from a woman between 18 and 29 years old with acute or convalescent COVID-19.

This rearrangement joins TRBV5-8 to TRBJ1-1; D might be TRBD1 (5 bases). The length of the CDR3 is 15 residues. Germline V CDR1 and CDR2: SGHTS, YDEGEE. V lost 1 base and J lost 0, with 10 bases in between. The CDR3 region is CASSLRGTMNTEAFF. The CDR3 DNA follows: TGTGCCAGCAGCTTGCGGGGGACCATGAACACTGAAGCTTTCTTT.

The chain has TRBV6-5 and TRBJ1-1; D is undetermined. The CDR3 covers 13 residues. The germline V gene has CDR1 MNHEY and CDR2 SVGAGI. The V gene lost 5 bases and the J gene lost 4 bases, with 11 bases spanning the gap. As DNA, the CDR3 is TGTGCCAGCAGTCGCCCCGGGGTCACTGAAGCTTTCTTT. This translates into CASSRPGVTEAFF.

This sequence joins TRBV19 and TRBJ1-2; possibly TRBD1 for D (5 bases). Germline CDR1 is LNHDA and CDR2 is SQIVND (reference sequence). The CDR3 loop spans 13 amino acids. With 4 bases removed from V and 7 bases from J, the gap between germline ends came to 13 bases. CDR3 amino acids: CASSTWGGGGYTF. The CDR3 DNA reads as TGTGCCAGTAGTACCTGGGGCGGGGGTGGCTACACCTTC.

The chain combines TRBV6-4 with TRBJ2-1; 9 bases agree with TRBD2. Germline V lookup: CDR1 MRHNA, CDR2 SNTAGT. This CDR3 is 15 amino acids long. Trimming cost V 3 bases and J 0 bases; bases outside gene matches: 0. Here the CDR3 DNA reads TGTGCCAGCAGTGAGCGGGGGGGCTCCTACAATGAGCAGTTCTTC. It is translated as CASSERGGSYNEQFF.

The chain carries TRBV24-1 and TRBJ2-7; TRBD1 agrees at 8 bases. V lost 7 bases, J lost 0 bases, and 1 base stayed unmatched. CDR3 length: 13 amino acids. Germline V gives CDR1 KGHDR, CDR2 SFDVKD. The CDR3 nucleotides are TGTGCCACCAGCAGGGGGCACTCCTACGAGCAGTACTTC. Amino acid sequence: CATSRGHSYEQYF.

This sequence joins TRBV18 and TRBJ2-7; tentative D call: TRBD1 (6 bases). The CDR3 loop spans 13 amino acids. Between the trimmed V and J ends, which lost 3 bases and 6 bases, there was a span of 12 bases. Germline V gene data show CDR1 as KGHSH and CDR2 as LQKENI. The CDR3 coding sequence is TGTGCCAGCTCACCTACTCAGGGGAGCGAGCAGTACTTC. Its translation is CASSPTQGSEQYF.

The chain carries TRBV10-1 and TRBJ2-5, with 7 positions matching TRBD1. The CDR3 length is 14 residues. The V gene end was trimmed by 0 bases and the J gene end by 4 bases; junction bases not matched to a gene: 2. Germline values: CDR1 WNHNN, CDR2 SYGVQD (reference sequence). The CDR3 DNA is TGCGCCAGCAGTGAGTCGACAGGGCGAGAGACCCAGTACTTC. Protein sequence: CASSESTGRETQYF.

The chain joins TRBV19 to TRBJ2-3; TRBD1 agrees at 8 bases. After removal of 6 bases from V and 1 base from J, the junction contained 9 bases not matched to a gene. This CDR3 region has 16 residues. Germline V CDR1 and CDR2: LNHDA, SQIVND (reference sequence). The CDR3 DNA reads TGTGCCAGTAGGAAGAGAGGACAGGGAGGCACAGATACGCAGTATTTT. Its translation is CASRKRGQGGTDTQYF.

The CDR3 DNA follows: TGTGCCAGCAGTGGGGAGACGTACTCTGGAAACACCATATATTTT. Translation: CASSGETYSGNTIYF. The chain has TRBV28 and TRBJ1-3; unclear D gene. CDR1 is MDHEN, CDR2 SYDVKM, per germline. This CDR3 comprises 15 residues. V shed 5 bases and J shed 0 bases, with 11 bases lying between them.

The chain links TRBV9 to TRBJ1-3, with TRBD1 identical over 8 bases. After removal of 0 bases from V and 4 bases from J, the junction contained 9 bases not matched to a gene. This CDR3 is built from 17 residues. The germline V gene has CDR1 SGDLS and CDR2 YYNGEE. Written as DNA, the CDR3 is TGTGCCAGCAGCGTAGCTGGCCAGGGGGCGTCGGGAAACACCATATATTTT. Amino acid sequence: CASSVAGQGASGNTIYF. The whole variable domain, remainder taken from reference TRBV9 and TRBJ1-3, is DSGVTQTPKHLITATGQRVTLRCSPRSGDLSVYWYQQSLDQGLQFLIQYYNGEERAKGNILERFSAQQFPDLHSELNLSSLELGDSALYFCASSVAGQGASGNTIYFGEGSWLTVV.

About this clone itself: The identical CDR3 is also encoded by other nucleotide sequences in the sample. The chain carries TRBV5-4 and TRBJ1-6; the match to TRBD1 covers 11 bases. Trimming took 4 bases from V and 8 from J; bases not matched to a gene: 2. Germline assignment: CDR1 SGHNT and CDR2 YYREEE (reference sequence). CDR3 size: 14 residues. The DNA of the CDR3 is TGTGCCAGCAGCCTGGGACAGGGGGATTCACCCCTCCACTTT. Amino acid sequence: CASSLGQGDSPLHF.

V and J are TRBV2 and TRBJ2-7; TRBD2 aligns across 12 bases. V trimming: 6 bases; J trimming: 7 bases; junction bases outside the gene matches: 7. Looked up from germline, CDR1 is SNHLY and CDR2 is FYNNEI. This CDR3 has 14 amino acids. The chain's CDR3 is CASRTSGGRWEQYF. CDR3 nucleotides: TGTGCCAGCAGGACTAGCGGGGGCCGCTGGGAGCAGTACTTC. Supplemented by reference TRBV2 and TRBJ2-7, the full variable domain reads EPEVTQTPSHQVTQMGQEVILRCVPISNHLYFYWYRQILGQKVEFLVSFYNNEISEKSEIFDDQFSVERPDGSNFTLKIRSTKLEDSAMYFCASRTSGGRWEQYFGPGTRLTVT.

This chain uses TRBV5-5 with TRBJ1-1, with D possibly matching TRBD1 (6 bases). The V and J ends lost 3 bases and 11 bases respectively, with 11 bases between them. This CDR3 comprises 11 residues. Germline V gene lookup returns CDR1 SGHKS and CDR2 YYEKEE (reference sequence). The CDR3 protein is CASSYGQLAFF. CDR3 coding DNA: TGTGCCAGCAGCTACGGACAGCTGGCTTTCTTT.

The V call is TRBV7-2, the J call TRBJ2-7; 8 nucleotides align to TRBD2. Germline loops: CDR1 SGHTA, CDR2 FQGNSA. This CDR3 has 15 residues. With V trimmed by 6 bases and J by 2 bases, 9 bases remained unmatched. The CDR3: CASSFGRGAAYEQYF. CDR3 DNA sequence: TGTGCCAGCAGTTTCGGGCGGGGGGCCGCCTACGAGCAGTACTTC.